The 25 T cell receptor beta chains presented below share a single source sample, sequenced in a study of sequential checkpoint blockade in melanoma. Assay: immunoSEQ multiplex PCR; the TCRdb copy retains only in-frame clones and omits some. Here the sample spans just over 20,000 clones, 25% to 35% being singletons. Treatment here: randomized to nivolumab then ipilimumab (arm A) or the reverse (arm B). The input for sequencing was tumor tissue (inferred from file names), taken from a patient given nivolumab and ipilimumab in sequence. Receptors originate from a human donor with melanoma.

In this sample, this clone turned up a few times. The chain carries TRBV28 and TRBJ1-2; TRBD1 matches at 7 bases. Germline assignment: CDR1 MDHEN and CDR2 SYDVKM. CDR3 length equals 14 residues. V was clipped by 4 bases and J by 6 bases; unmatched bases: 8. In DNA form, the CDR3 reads TGTGCCAGCAGTTCAGACGACAGGGTGAATGGCTACACCTTC. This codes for CASSSDDRVNGYTF.

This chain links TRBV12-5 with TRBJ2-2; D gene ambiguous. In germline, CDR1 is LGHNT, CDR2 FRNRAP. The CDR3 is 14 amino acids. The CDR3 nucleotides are TGTGCCAGCACCCCTCTGCTGGACACCGGGGAGCTGTTTTTT. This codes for CASTPLLDTGELFF.

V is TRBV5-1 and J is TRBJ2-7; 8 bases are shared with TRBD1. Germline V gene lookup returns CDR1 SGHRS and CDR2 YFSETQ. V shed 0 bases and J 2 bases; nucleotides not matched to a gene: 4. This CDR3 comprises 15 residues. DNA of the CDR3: TGCGCCAGCAGCTTGGAGGGGACAGGCCCCTACGAGCAGTACTTC. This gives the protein CASSLEGTGPYEQYF.

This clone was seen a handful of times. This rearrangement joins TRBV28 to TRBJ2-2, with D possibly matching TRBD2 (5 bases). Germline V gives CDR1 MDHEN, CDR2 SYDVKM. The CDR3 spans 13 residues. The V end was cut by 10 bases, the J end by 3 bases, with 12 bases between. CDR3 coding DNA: TGTGCCACCCTAGCCAGGCACACCGGGGAGCTGTTTTTT. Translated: CATLARHTGELFF.

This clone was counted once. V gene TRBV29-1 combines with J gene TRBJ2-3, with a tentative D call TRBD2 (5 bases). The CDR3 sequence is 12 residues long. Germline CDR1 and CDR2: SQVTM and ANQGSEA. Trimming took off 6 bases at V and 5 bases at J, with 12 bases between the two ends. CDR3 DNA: TGCAGCGTCGATCGGGGTGGAGATACGCAGTATTTT. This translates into CSVDRGGDTQYF.

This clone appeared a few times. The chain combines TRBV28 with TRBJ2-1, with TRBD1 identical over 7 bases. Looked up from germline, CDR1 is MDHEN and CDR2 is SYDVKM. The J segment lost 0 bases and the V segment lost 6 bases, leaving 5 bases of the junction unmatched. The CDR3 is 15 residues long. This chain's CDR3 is CASRRQGSSYNEQFF. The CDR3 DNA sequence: TGTGCCAGCAGAAGACAGGGAAGCTCCTACAATGAGCAGTTCTTC.

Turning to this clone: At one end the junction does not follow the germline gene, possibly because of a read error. Here the CDR3 DNA reads TGTGCCATCAGTGTATCCGTGACAGAGACCTACGAGCAGTACTTC. This encodes CAISVSVTETYEQYF. The J gene is TRBJ2-7, the V gene TRBV6-8, with a tentative D call TRBD1 (5 bases). The CDR3 is 15 residues long. Germline CDR1 reads MNHGY; CDR2 reads SAAAGT.

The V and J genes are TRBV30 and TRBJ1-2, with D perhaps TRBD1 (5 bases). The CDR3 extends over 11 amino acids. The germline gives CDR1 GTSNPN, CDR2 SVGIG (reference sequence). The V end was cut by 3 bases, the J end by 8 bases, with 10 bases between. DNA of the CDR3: TGTGCCTGGAGCCCCGGGGGGGGCTACACCTTC. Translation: CAWSPGGGYTF.

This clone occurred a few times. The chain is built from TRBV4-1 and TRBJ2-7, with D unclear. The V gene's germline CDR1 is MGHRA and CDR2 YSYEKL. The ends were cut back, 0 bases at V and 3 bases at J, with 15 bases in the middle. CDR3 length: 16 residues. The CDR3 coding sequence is TGCGCCAGCAGCCAAGATTCTGGCAGAACTCGCTACGAGCAGTACTTC. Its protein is CASSQDSGRTRYEQYF.

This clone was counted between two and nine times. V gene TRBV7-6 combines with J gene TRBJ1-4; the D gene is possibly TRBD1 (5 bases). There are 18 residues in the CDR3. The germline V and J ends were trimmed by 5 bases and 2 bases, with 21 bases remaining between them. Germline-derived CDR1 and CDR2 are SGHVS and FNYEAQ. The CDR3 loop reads CASSQVGAKHGTNEKLFF. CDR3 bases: TGTGCCAGCAGCCAAGTTGGGGCCAAACATGGGACTAATGAAAAACTGTTTTTT.

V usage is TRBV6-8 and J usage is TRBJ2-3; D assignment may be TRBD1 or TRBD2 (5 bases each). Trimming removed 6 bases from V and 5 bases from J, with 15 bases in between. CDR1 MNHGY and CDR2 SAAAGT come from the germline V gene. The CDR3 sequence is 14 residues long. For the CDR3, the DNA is TGTGCCAGCAGCCTTGGGACGTTAGGAGATACGCAGTATTTT. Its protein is CASSLGTLGDTQYF.

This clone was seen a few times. CDR3 sequence: CASSVSPGGETQYF. CDR3 DNA sequence: TGTGCCAGCAGCGTATCCCCGGGAGGAGAGACCCAGTACTTC. This sequence joins TRBV9 and TRBJ2-5, with 7 bases that match TRBD2. V lost 1 base to trimming and J lost 4 bases; unmatched junction nucleotides: 4. The germline CDR1 and CDR2 sequences are SGDLS and YYNGEE. The CDR3 has 14 amino acids.

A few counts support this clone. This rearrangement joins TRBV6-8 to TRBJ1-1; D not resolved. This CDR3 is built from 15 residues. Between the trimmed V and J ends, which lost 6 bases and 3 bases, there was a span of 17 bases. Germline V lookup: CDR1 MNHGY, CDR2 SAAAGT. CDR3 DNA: TGTGCCAGCAGCACGGAGAGCACTAGGCACACTGAAGCTTTCTTT. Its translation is CASSTESTRHTEAFF.

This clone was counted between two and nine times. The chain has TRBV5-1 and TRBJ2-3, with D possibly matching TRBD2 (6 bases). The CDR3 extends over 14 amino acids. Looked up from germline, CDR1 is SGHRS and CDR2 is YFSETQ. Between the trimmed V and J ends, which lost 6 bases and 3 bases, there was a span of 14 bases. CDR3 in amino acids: CASMAGSTTDTQYF. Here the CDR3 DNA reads TGCGCCAGCATGGCCGGGAGTACGACAGATACGCAGTATTTT.

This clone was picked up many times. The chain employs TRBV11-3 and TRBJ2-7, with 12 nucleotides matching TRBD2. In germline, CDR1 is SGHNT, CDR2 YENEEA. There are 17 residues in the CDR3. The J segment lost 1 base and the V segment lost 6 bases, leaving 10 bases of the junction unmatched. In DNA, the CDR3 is TGTGCCAGCAGAGAGGGACTAGCGGGTCCTAGATCCTACGAGCAGTACTTC. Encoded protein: CASREGLAGPRSYEQYF. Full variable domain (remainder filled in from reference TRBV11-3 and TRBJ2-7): EAGVVQSPRYKIIEKKQPVAFWCNPISGHNTLYWYLQNLGQGPELLIRYENEEAVDDSQLPKDRFSAERLKGVDSTLKIQPAELGDSAVYLCASREGLAGPRSYEQYFGPGTRLTVT.

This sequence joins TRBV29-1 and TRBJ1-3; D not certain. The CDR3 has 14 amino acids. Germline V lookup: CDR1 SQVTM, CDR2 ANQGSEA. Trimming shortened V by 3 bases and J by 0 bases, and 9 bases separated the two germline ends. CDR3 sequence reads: CSVEQPNSGNTIYF. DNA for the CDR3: TGCAGCGTTGAGCAGCCAAACTCTGGAAACACCATATATTTT.

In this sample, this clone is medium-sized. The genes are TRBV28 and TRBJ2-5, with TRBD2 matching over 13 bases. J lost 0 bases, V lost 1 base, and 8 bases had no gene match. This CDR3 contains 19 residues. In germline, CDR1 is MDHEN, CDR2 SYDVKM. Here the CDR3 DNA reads TGTGCCAGCAGTTTATCGACTAGCGGGGGGCCTGGGTACCAAGAGACCCAGTACTTC. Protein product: CASSLSTSGGPGYQETQYF.

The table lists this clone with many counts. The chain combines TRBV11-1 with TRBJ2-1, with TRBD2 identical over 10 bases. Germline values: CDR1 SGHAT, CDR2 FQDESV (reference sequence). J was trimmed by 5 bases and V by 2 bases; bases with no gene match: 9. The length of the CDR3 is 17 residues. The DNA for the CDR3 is TGTGCCAGCAGCTTAAGGTTAGCGGGGGGCCAGAACAATGAGCAGTTCTTC. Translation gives CASSLRLAGGQNNEQFF.

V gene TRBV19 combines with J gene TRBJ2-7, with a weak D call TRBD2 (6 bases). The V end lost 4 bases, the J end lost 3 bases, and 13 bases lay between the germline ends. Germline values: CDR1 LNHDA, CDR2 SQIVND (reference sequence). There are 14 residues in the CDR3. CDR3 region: CASSTRSGFYEQYF. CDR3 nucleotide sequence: TGTGCCAGTAGTACTAGGAGCGGGTTCTACGAGCAGTACTTC.

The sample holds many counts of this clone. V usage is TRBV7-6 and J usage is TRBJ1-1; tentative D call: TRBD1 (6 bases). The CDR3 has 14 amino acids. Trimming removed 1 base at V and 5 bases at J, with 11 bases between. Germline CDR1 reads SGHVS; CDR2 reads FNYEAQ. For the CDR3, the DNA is TGTGCCAGCAGCTTAGGAGCAGGGGAAACTGAAGCTTTCTTT. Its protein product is CASSLGAGETEAFF. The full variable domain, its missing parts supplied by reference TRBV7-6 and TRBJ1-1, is GAGVSQSPRYKVTKRGQDVALRCDPISGHVSLYWYRQALGQGPEFLTYFNYEAQQDKSGLPNDRFSAERPEGSISTLTIQRTEQRDSAMYRCASSLGAGETEAFFGQGTRLTVV.

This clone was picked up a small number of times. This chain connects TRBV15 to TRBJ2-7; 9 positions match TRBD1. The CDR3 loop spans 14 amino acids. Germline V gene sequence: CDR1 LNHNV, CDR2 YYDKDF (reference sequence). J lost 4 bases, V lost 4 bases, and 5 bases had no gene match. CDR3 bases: TGTGCCACCAGCACCCGGACAGGGGAGTACGAGCAGTACTTC. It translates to CATSTRTGEYEQYF.

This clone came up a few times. The CDR3 sequence is CASSTQGMVLSGELFF. In nucleotides, the CDR3 is TGTGCCAGTAGTACACAGGGAATGGTTTTATCTGGGGAGCTGTTTTTT. The V call is TRBV19, the J call TRBJ2-2; D might be TRBD1 (6 bases). Between the trimmed V and J ends, which lost 4 bases and 8 bases, there was a span of 20 bases. The length of the CDR3 is 16 residues. Germline lookup yields CDR1 LNHDA and CDR2 SQIVND (reference sequence).

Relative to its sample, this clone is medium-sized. The CDR3 DNA reads TGTGCCAGCATCCAATCTATCGTGGCAGAGCAGACCCAGTACTTC. It is translated as CASIQSIVAEQTQYF. The chain is built from TRBV12-5 and TRBJ2-5, with no clear D. The CDR3 contains 15 residues. CDR1 and CDR2 from the germline V gene are LGHNT and FRNRAP. Based on the CDR3 plus reference TRBV12-5 and TRBJ2-5, the full variable domain is DARVTQTPRHKVTEMGQEVTMRCQPILGHNTVFWYRQTMMQGLELLAYFRNRAPLDDSGMPKDRFSAEMPDATLATLKIQPSEPRDSAVYFCASIQSIVAEQTQYFGPGTRLLVL.

In DNA form, the CDR3 reads TGTGCCAGCAGCTTACTCCTAGCGGGAGGAGAGACCCAGTACTTC. Encoded protein: CASSLLLAGGETQYF. V gene TRBV11-3 combines with J gene TRBJ2-5, with 11 bases aligning to TRBD2. V lost 2 bases to trimming and J lost 4 bases; unmatched junction nucleotides: 3. The CDR3 is 15 residues long. Germline V gene lookup returns CDR1 SGHNT and CDR2 YENEEA.

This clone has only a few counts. The CDR3: CASSVSGGRRETQYF. For the CDR3, the DNA is TGTGCCAGCAGCGTTAGCGGGGGGCGGAGAGAGACCCAGTACTTC. The genes are TRBV9 and TRBJ2-5; 10 nucleotides agree with TRBD2. Trimming at V came to 2 bases and at J to 4 bases, leaving 5 bases not matched to a gene. The CDR3 extends over 15 amino acids. Germline CDR1 reads SGDLS; CDR2 reads YYNGEE.